This is a list of T cell receptor beta chains from one sample in a study of T cell repertoires in cytomegalovirus infection. No antigen is known for these receptors. TCRdb reanalysed the reads using MiXCR and keeps one entry per CDR3 protein. The data show around 300,000 distinct CDR3 sequences, about 20% seen once. Here the sequenced sample was cultured PBMCs, taken from culture after CMV antigen stimulation. These receptors were collected from a human donor in good health (CMV status not recorded). Some clones in this sample may be carry-over from other donors' samples. The CDR3 runs from the conserved cysteine through the conserved F or W. Each record gives: V gene, clone size, J gene, D gene, CDR3 DNA, CDR3 protein. The D gene is left open where the match is weak. Clone size is stated in some rows and not others, as once, few, many or a class when expanded.

TRBV20-1,few,TRBJ1-1,-,TGCAGTGTCTTCGGGCTAACTGAAGCTTTCTTT,CSVFGLTEAFF
TRBV20-1,-,TRBJ2-7,-,TGCAGTGCTCTGACATCCTACGAGCAGTACTTC,CSALTSYEQYF
TRBV7-9,once,TRBJ2-3,-,TGTGCCAGCAGCCCCACAGGGTCCGGGCGCCCCGAGACAGATACGCAGTATTTT,CASSPTGSGRPETDTQYF
TRBV4-2,few,TRBJ1-2,-,TGTGCCAGCAGCCTCCCGGACGGCTATGGCTACACCTTC,CASSLPDGYGYTF
TRBV7-8,many,TRBJ1-1,-,TGTGCCAGCAGCTTAGTCCCAGGGGAAATCCCTGAAGCTTTCTTT,CASSLVPGEIPEAFF
TRBV6-2/TRBV6-3,-,TRBJ2-2,-,TGTGCCAGCAGTCATTCGAAGAGGAGGAACACCGGGGAGCTGTTTTTT,CASSHSKRRNTGELFF
TRBV29-1,-,TRBJ2-7,TRBD2,TGCAGCGTGACACAACGACTAGCGGCCAGCGAGCAGTACTTC,CSVTQRLAASEQYF
TRBV19,-,TRBJ2-1,-,TGTGCCAGTAGTATAGTTCCCACTAGGCCGGGTGAGCAGTTCTTC,CASSIVPTRPGEQFF
TRBV7-2,many,TRBJ2-4,-,TGTGCCAGCAGCTTAACCTCCCCTGGAAACATTCAGTACTTC,CASSLTSPGNIQYF
TRBV20-1,few,TRBJ2-7,TRBD1,TGCAGTGCTATCGGACAGGGGGAGGACGAGCAGTACTTC,CSAIGQGEDEQYF
TRBV6-6,few,TRBJ2-1,-,TGTGCCAGCAGTTACTCGCAGGGTCGATTGAATGAGCAGTTCTTC,CASSYSQGRLNEQFF
TRBV29-1,-,TRBJ2-3,-,TGCAGCGTTGAGGGGCGCAGGGGCGCAGATACGCAGTATTTT,CSVEGRRGADTQYF
TRBV28,-,TRBJ2-1,TRBD2,TGTGCCAGCACCCTGACTAGCCCGGGCAATGAGCAGTTCTTC,CASTLTSPGNEQFF
TRBV7-2,many,TRBJ2-7,TRBD1,TGTGCCAGCAGCGAATCGGGACAGGCAAATCTCTACGAGCAGTACTTC,CASSESGQANLYEQYF
TRBV11-1,-,TRBJ1-1,-,TGTGCCAGCAGCTTACAAAGGATGAACACTGAAGCTTTCTTT,CASSLQRMNTEAFF
TRBV10-3,few,TRBJ2-1,-,TGTGCCATCAGTGAAGAGGGAGGGGGGTACAATGAGCAGTTCTTC,CAISEEGGGYNEQFF
TRBV11-3,many,TRBJ2-1,-,TGTGCCAGCAGCTTAGATCGGGCAAACGTGCAGTTCTTC,CASSLDRANVQFF
TRBV5-4,few,TRBJ2-1,-,TGTGCCAGCAGCGGGGGGTTGGGCGAGAGCTCCTACAATGAGCAGTTCTTC,CASSGGLGESSYNEQFF
TRBV28,few,TRBJ1-1,-,TGTGCCCACCGGTCGCTCCTCACTGAAGCTTTCTTT,CAHRSLLTEAFF
TRBV7-2,many,TRBJ1-2,TRBD1,TGTGCCAGCAGCTTAGACGGCTTAGTGGGACAGGTCTATGGCTACACCTTC,CASSLDGLVGQVYGYTF
TRBV7-2,many,TRBJ2-1,-,TGTGCCAGCAGCTTAGTCGGGGTTTCGGAGGATGAGCAGTTCTTC,CASSLVGVSEDEQFF
TRBV6-1,-,TRBJ2-5,TRBD1,TGTGCCAGCCCCAGGGGGGAGACCCAGTACTTC,CASPRGETQYF
TRBV19,-,TRBJ2-1,TRBD2,TGTGCCAGTAGTAAGACTAGCGGGGGACGCAGATACAATGAGCAGTTCTTC,CASSKTSGGRRYNEQFF
TRBV5-3,-,TRBJ2-5,-,TGTGCCAGCAGCTTGCTGGAGGTGAGAGGAGAGACCCAGTACTTC,CASSLLEVRGETQYF
TRBV19,few,TRBJ2-4,-,TGTGCCAGTAGTGGGGACCTCAACATTCAGTACTTC,CASSGDLNIQYF
TRBV11-2,-,TRBJ1-2,-,TGTGCCAGCAGCCGTTGGGACCTCCTGGCCGACTATGGCTACACCTTC,CASSRWDLLADYGYTF
TRBV6-2/TRBV6-3,-,TRBJ1-1,TRBD1,TGTGCCAGCAGTTACACAGAAGGGGGCCGGGCTGAAGCTTTCTTT,CASSYTEGGRAEAFF
TRBV7-9,few,TRBJ2-1,-,TGTGCCAGCACCCCCCGAGGGGATGAGCAGTTCTTC,CASTPRGDEQFF
TRBV6-2/TRBV6-3,-,TRBJ2-7,-,TGTGCCAGCCGCTTATCCTACGAGCAGTACTTC,CASRLSYEQYF
TRBV28,-,TRBJ2-7,-,TGTGCCAGCGGACAGAACTCCTACGAGCAGTACTTC,CASGQNSYEQYF
TRBV12-3/TRBV12-4,-,TRBJ2-6,-,TGTGCCAGCAGTTTTATTGCCGGGGCCAACGTCCTGACTTTC,CASSFIAGANVLTF
TRBV12-3/TRBV12-4,-,TRBJ2-7,-,TGTGCCAGCAGTTCTGGAGGGCTTTCCTACGAGCAGTACTTC,CASSSGGLSYEQYF